The 13 T cell receptor beta chains reported below all come from one sample, sequenced in a study of blood T cell repertoires in COVID-19. Clones were sequenced by immunoSEQ multiplex PCR, and TCRdb holds only the in-frame ones, with some missing. Among just under 30,000 clones listed, roughly 90% were seen once. Sequenced input: peripheral blood. These receptors all come from a human donor with active COVID-19. The donor label of this sample is uncertain.

The gene calls are TRBV6-2 or TRBV6-3 and TRBJ2-7, with D tentatively TRBD2 (5 bases). The CDR3 sequence is 14 residues long. CDR1 MNHEY and CDR2 SVGEGT come from the germline V gene. V lost 4 bases and J 4 bases, leaving 14 bases between the germline ends. CDR3 sequence: CASSSSGALYEQYF. CDR3 coding DNA: TGTGCCAGCAGTTCAAGCGGAGCCCTGTACGAGCAGTACTTC.

The chain carries TRBV19 and TRBJ2-7, with TRBD1 identical over 7 bases. V was pared by 4 bases and J by 3 bases, with 6 bases of the junction left unmatched. This CDR3 has 14 residues. The germline V gene has CDR1 LNHDA and CDR2 SQIVND (reference sequence). This CDR3 reads CASSTPGQYYEQYF. Written as DNA, the CDR3 is TGTGCCAGTAGTACCCCGGGACAGTACTACGAGCAGTACTTC.

The chain combines TRBV11-2 with TRBJ2-1; TRBD1 matches 11 bases. Trimming removed 5 bases from V and 4 bases from J; junction bases left unmatched: 7. Germline lookup yields CDR1 SGHAT and CDR2 FQNNGV. This CDR3 has 16 amino acids. In DNA form, the CDR3 reads TGTGCCAGCAGCCCCCGGACAGGGGGCGTATACAATGAGCAGTTCTTC. Its protein product is CASSPRTGGVYNEQFF.

The chain carries TRBV3-1 (or the pseudogene TRBV3-2) and TRBJ2-7, with a tentative D call TRBD1 (6 bases). Trimming stripped 2 bases from V and 2 bases from J, with 7 bases between. The germline gives CDR1 LGHDT, CDR2 YNNKEL (reference sequence). CDR3 length: 13 residues. The CDR3 DNA follows: TGTGCCAGCAGCCAAAGACAGGCCTACGAGCAGTACTTC. This codes for CASSQRQAYEQYF.

The chain recombines TRBV5-1 with TRBJ2-7; D not certain. This CDR3 contains 14 residues. V lost 1 base to trimming and J lost 0 bases, with 8 bases between them. Germline V gene sequence: CDR1 SGHRS, CDR2 YFSETQ. The CDR3 here is CASSLQASSYEQYF. CDR3 coding DNA: TGCGCCAGCAGCTTGCAGGCGTCCTCCTACGAGCAGTACTTC.

The CDR3 protein is CASSSLTSGTSTDTQYF. DNA for the CDR3: TGCGCCAGCAGCTCCCTTACTAGCGGGACTAGCACAGATACGCAGTATTTT. The chain uses TRBV5-1 and TRBJ2-3, with TRBD2 identical over 10 bases. Per the germline V gene, CDR1 is SGHRS and CDR2 is YFSETQ. Unmatched junction bases numbered 7, after V lost 3 bases and J lost 0 bases. The length of the CDR3 is 17 residues.

This clone was counted once. This chain connects TRBV6-5 to TRBJ1-6; TRBD1 might be the D (5 bases). Germline CDR1 and CDR2: MNHEY and SVGAGI. V lost 6 bases and J 8 bases, leaving 14 bases between the germline ends. The CDR3 extends over 14 amino acids. In DNA form, the CDR3 reads TGTGCCAGCAGGTCCCGGTTAGGGGATTCACCCCTCCACTTT. The encoded protein is CASRSRLGDSPLHF.

The V call is TRBV5-8, the J call TRBJ1-2, with D unclear. The CDR3 consists of 15 residues. V was pared by 4 bases and J by 4 bases, with 17 bases between. Germline V CDR1 and CDR2: SGHTS, YDEGEE. The CDR3 reads CASSAGLVLSYGYTF. The DNA of the CDR3 is TGTGCCAGCAGCGCGGGATTGGTCTTAAGCTATGGCTACACCTTC.

The rearrangement links TRBV3-1 (or the pseudogene TRBV3-2) to TRBJ1-3, with TRBD1 as a possible D gene (6 bases). The CDR3 has 15 residues. CDR1 LGHDT and CDR2 YNNKEL come from the germline V gene (reference sequence). Deletions cut 0 bases from V and 0 bases from J, with 6 bases between. CDR3 nucleotides: TGTGCCAGCAGCCAAGAACAGGGCTCTGGAAACACCATATATTTT. Its protein product is CASSQEQGSGNTIYF.

V is TRBV3-1 (or the pseudogene TRBV3-2) and J is TRBJ1-2; D unresolved. This CDR3 spans 13 amino acids. Germline CDR1 reads LGHDT; CDR2 reads YNNKEL (reference sequence). V was clipped by 4 bases and J by 5 bases, with 11 bases between them. CDR3 loop: CASSPRREYGYTF. The CDR3 coding sequence is TGTGCCAGCAGCCCCCGCCGGGAATATGGCTACACCTTC.

The chain couples TRBV2 to TRBJ2-2; 7 bases match TRBD1. Per germline, CDR1 SNHLY and CDR2 FYNNEI. CDR3 length: 14 amino acids. V lost 10 bases and J lost 2; bases outside the gene matches: 7. The CDR3 DNA sequence: TGTGCCACCGTCGACAGGGCCAACACCGGGGAGCTGTTTTTT. Residues: CATVDRANTGELFF.

The rearrangement links TRBV19 to TRBJ2-5; D may be TRBD2 (6 bases). Trimming took 6 bases from V and 5 from J, leaving 22 bases between them. This CDR3 is built from 16 residues. CDR1 is LNHDA and CDR2 is SQIVND in the germline V gene (reference sequence). In nucleotides, the CDR3 is TGTGCCAGTAGGAGCCTATTAGGCGGGGTACGGGAGACCCAGTACTTC. This gives the protein CASRSLLGGVRETQYF.

The rearrangement links TRBV5-4 to TRBJ2-1; the D is unclear. Looked up from germline, CDR1 is SGHNT and CDR2 is YYREEE (reference sequence). The germline V and J ends were trimmed by 1 base and 4 bases, with 9 bases remaining between them. This CDR3 has 14 amino acids. The CDR3 spells CASSLSVEYNEQFF. CDR3 bases: TGTGCCAGCAGCTTGAGCGTGGAATACAATGAGCAGTTCTTC.